Shown below are 20 T cell receptor beta chains from a single sample sequenced in a study of shared clonotypes between healthy human individuals (TCRdb year 2020). Libraries were prepared through the immunoSEQ multiplex PCR assay. TCRdb stores this immuneACCESS table with in-frame sequences only. Part of the clones is absent; in the studies checked, under half of the shortfall reflects unresolved V genes, and no reason is known for the rest. This sample is represented by about 340,000 clones; around 67% of them were singletons. The top ten hold about 10% of the sample. Sequencing input: memory CD4+ T cells sorted from blood. The cell subset or site label for this specimen denotes: CD45RA-negative fraction. All receptors come from a man in his thirties or forties in good health.

This clone has more than one count but fewer than ten. The chain couples TRBV5-5 to TRBJ2-3; 15 bases are shared with TRBD2. V lost 4 bases and J lost 4; bases outside the gene matches: 4. CDR1 and CDR2 from the germline V gene are SGHKS and YYEKEE (reference sequence). The CDR3 loop spans 16 amino acids. This chain's CDR3 is CASSRTSGRVADTQYF. The CDR3 coding sequence is TGTGCCAGCAGCCGGACTAGCGGGAGGGTGGCAGATACGCAGTATTTT. The entire variable domain, with the rest obtained from reference TRBV5-5 and TRBJ2-3, is as follows: DAGVTQSPTHLIKTRGQQVTLRCSPISGHKSVSWYQQVLGQGPQFIFQYYEKEERGRGNFPDRFSARQFPNYSSELNVNALLLGDSALYLCASSRTSGRVADTQYFGPGTRLTVL.

The V and J genes are TRBV7-9 and TRBJ2-5; tentatively, D is TRBD1 (6 bases). Trimming left V 5 bases short and J 5 bases short, with 15 bases between. Germline loops: CDR1 SEHNR, CDR2 FQNEAQ (reference sequence). The CDR3 runs to 14 residues. This chain's CDR3 is CASSPAAGVETQYF. CDR3 DNA: TGTGCCAGCAGCCCTGCGGCAGGGGTGGAGACCCAGTACTTC.

CDR3 bases: TGTGCCAGCATCGGATACTCCCAAGGGGGTACGCAGTATTTT. Protein product: CASIGYSQGGTQYF. This chain joins TRBV14 and TRBJ2-3, with D perhaps matching TRBD1 (6 bases). Germline V gene lookup returns CDR1 SGHDN and CDR2 FVKESK. This CDR3 region has 14 residues. V was pared by 7 bases and J by 8 bases, with 19 bases between. The full variable domain, its missing parts supplied by reference TRBV14 and TRBJ2-3, is EAGVTQFPSHSVIEKGQTVTLRCDPISGHDNLYWYRRVMGKEIKFLLHFVKESKQDESGMPNNRFLAERTGGTYSTLKVQPAELEDSGVYFCASIGYSQGGTQYFGPGTRLTVL.

This clone has just a few counts. The V gene is TRBV19, the J gene TRBJ2-7; TRBD2 might be the D (5 bases). V lost 1 base to trimming and J lost 4 bases, with 11 bases between them. This CDR3 spans 14 amino acids. Per germline, CDR1 LNHDA and CDR2 SQIVND (reference sequence). CDR3 sequence reads: CASSIGGQTYEQYF. The CDR3 DNA sequence: TGTGCCAGTAGTATAGGAGGGCAAACATACGAGCAGTACTTC.

On this clone: One end of the junction does not line up with germline, which may come from a read error. The J gene is TRBJ2-1, the V gene TRBV29-1; D gene unclear. The germline CDR1 and CDR2 sequences are SQVTM and ANQGSEA. There are 13 residues in the CDR3. The CDR3, as DNA: TGCAGCGAAACGTCCGGCTCCTACAATAAGCAGTTCTTC. Residues: CSETSGSYNKQFF.

This sequence joins TRBV11-1 and TRBJ2-3; 16 nucleotides match TRBD2. The CDR3 spans 18 residues. The junction had 5 bases not matched to a gene; V was cut back by 0 bases and J by 5 bases. CDR1 is SGHAT, CDR2 FQDESV, per germline (reference sequence). CDR3 sequence (DNA): TGTGCCAGCAGCTTAGCTGGGACTAGCGGGAGGGCCGGAGATACGCAGTATTTT. Amino acids: CASSLAGTSGRAGDTQYF.

The V call is TRBV10-3, the J call TRBJ2-3, with 9 bases matching TRBD2. Germline values: CDR1 ENHRY, CDR2 SYGVKD. With 10 bases clipped from V and 1 base from J, the junction kept 18 bases outside the gene matches. CDR3 length: 18 residues. Written as DNA, the CDR3 is TGTGCCACCCACAATCCGGAGGCGGGAGGGGTCGGCACAGATACGCAGTATTTT. Protein: CATHNPEAGGVGTDTQYF.

This chain joins TRBV6-1 and TRBJ1-2, with 7 bases identical to TRBD1. From germline, CDR1 is MNHNS and CDR2 SASEGT. Trimming at V came to 6 bases and at J to 0 bases, leaving 7 bases not matched to a gene. The CDR3 runs 15 residues. The DNA for the CDR3 is TGTGCCAGCAGAGTGTCCGGGACAGCTAACTATGGCTACACCTTC. Translated, it gives CASRVSGTANYGYTF.

This sequence joins TRBV27 and TRBJ2-3; 10 bases map to TRBD2. Trimming removed 5 bases from V and 5 bases from J; junction bases left unmatched: 10. Germline-derived CDR1 and CDR2 are MNHEY and SMNVEV (reference sequence). The CDR3 runs 16 residues. In DNA form, the CDR3 reads TGTGCCAGCAGTCCCAGACTAGCGGGCCCTCTAGATACGCAGTATTTT. Its translation is CASSPRLAGPLDTQYF.

This clone is large in the sample. The chain recombines TRBV5-4 with TRBJ2-7, with D unclear. Germline lookup yields CDR1 SGHNT and CDR2 YYREEE (reference sequence). CDR3 length: 13 amino acids. Trimming removed 10 bases at V and 0 bases at J, with 14 bases between. CDR3 nucleotides: TGTGCCGTGCAGAGAGAGGACTCCTACGAGCAGTACTTC. Protein sequence: CAVQREDSYEQYF.

This rearrangement joins TRBV5-1 to TRBJ2-1, with 8 bases matching TRBD2. V was pared by 3 bases and J by 3 bases, with 5 bases of the junction left unmatched. This CDR3 is built from 15 residues. Germline lookup yields CDR1 SGHRS and CDR2 YFSETQ. Here the CDR3 reads CASSSPGTSYNEQFF. The DNA of the CDR3 is TGCGCCAGCAGCTCACCCGGGACTAGCTACAATGAGCAGTTCTTC.

This chain joins TRBV5-1 and TRBJ2-5; D gene unclear. CDR1 and CDR2 (germline): SGHRS, YFSETQ. Trimming shortened V by 0 bases and J by 2 bases, and 5 bases separated the two germline ends. The CDR3 sequence is 13 residues long. The CDR3 coding sequence is TGCGCCAGCAGCTTGGCCCCTCAAGAGACCCAGTACTTC. Its translation is CASSLAPQETQYF.

The chain uses TRBV15 and TRBJ1-2; no firm D call. The CDR3 is made up of 12 amino acids. In germline, CDR1 is LNHNV, CDR2 YYDKDF (reference sequence). V was trimmed by 0 bases and J by 8 bases, leaving 7 bases between them. The CDR3 coding sequence is TGTGCCACCAGCAGAGAGGTCGGCGGCTACACCTTC. Translation gives CATSREVGGYTF.

V and J are TRBV2 and TRBJ2-2, with D hard to call. The CDR3 consists of 11 residues. Deletions cut 8 bases from V and 6 bases from J, with 7 bases between. Germline loops: CDR1 SNHLY, CDR2 FYNNEI. The CDR3 spells CASCYAGELFF. The CDR3 nucleotides read TGTGCCAGCTGCTACGCCGGGGAGCTGTTTTTT. The whole variable domain, remainder taken from reference TRBV2 and TRBJ2-2, is EPEVTQTPSHQVTQMGQEVILRCVPISNHLYFYWYRQILGQKVEFLVSFYNNEISEKSEIFDDQFSVERPDGSNFTLKIRSTKLEDSAMYFCASCYAGELFFGEGSRLTVL.

This clone has a handful of counts. The chain carries TRBV5-6 and TRBJ1-3; a weak D match, TRBD1 (5 bases). V lost 3 bases, J lost 2 bases, and 6 bases lay in between. The CDR3 spans 13 residues. Per the germline V gene, CDR1 is SGHDT and CDR2 is YYEEEE. CDR3: CASSSRAGNTIYF. The CDR3 region has the DNA TGTGCCAGCAGCTCCAGGGCTGGAAACACCATATATTTT.

The gene calls are TRBV2 and TRBJ2-7; 9 nucleotides match TRBD2. Germline assignment: CDR1 SNHLY and CDR2 FYNNEI. The V gene end was trimmed by 8 bases and the J gene end by 2 bases; junction bases not matched to a gene: 4. The CDR3 length is 13 residues. This CDR3 is CASRASGTYEQYF. The DNA for the CDR3 is TGTGCCAGCCGAGCTAGCGGGACCTACGAGCAGTACTTC.

V and J are TRBV7-2 and TRBJ2-5; a possible D gene is TRBD2 (5 bases). The germline V and J ends were trimmed by 4 bases and 4 bases, with 19 bases remaining between them. The length of the CDR3 is 16 residues. Looked up from germline, CDR1 is SGHTA and CDR2 is FQGNSA. The CDR3 region is CASSYTARGWGETQYF. The CDR3 DNA follows: TGTGCCAGCAGCTACACCGCCCGGGGATGGGGAGAGACCCAGTACTTC.

This clone has a handful of counts. V gene TRBV4-1 combines with J gene TRBJ2-1; D not certain. Deletions cut 2 bases from V and 5 bases from J, with 10 bases between. CDR1 is MGHRA, CDR2 YSYEKL, per germline. The length of the CDR3 is 14 residues. CDR3 sequence (DNA): TGCGCCAGCAGCCAACCACTATTAAACAATGAGCAGTTCTTC. Its translation is CASSQPLLNNEQFF.

This clone has a count of ten or more. The same CDR3 is also encoded by other DNA sequences in this sample. The J gene is TRBJ2-4, the V gene TRBV9; D ambiguous. CDR3 size: 16 residues. CDR1 SGDLS and CDR2 YYNGEE come from the germline V gene. V lost 0 bases and J lost 0, with 10 bases in between. The CDR3 here is CASSVGRTLAKNIQYF. The CDR3 bases are TGTGCCAGCAGCGTAGGGCGGACCCTAGCCAAAAACATTCAGTACTTC.

The rearrangement joins TRBV5-1 to TRBJ2-2; a possible D gene is TRBD1 (6 bases). Germline CDR1 SGHRS, CDR2 YFSETQ. V was pared by 2 bases and J by 2 bases, with 10 bases between. The CDR3 sequence is 15 residues long. The CDR3 DNA follows: TGCGCCAGCAGCTTCGCCAGGGGTAACACCGGGGAGCTGTTTTTT. Encoded protein: CASSFARGNTGELFF.